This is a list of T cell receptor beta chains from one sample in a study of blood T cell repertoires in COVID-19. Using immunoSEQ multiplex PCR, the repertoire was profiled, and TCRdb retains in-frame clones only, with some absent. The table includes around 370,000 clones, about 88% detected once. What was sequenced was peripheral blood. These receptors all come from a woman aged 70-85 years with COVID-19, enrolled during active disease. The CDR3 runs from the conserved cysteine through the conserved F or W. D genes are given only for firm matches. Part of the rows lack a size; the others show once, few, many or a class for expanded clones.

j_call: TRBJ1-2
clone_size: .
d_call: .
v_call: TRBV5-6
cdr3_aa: CASSNYREFGYTF
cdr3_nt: TGTGCCAGCAGTAATTACAGGGAATTTGGCTACACCTTC

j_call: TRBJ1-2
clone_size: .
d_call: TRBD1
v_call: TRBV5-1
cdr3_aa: CASSLEGTGGGYTF
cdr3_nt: TGCGCCAGCAGCTTGGAAGGGACAGGGGGAGGCTACACCTTC

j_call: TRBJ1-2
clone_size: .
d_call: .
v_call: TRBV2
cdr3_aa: CASSEQATNYGYTF
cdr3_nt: TGTGCCAGCAGTGAACAGGCGACTAACTATGGCTACACCTTC

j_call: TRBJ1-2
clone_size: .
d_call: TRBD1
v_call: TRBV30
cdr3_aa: CAWNRVTGHGYTF
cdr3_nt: TGTGCCTGGAATCGGGTGACAGGGCATGGCTACACCTTC

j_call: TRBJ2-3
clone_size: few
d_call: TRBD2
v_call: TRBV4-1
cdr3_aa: CASSQQASGGTDTQYF
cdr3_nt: TGCGCCAGCAGCCAACAGGCTAGCGGGGGTACAGATACGCAGTATTTT

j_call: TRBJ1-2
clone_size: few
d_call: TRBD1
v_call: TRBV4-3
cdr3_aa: CASSQGQGWSGYTF
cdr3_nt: TGCGCCAGCAGCCAGGGACAGGGGTGGAGTGGCTACACCTTC

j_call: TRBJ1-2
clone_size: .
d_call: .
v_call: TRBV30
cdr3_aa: CAWSVSGQVYGYTF
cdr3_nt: TGTGCCTGGAGTGTAAGCGGCCAGGTCTATGGCTACACCTTC

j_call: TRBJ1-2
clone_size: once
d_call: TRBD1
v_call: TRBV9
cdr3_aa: CASSADRDYGYTF
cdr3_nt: TGTGCCAGCAGCGCCGACAGGGACTATGGCTACACCTTC

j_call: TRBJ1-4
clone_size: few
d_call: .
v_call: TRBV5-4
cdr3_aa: CASSSNRARGEKLFF
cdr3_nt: TGTGCCAGCAGCTCTAACAGGGCCAGGGGTGAAAAACTGTTTTTT

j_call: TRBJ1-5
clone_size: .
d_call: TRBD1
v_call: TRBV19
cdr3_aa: CASSSLPGQGDQPQHF
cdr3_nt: TGTGCCAGTAGTTCACTCCCGGGACAGGGAGATCAGCCCCAGCATTTT

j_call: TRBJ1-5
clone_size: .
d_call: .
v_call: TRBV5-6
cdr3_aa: CASSFQFDQPQHF
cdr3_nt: TGTGCCAGCAGCTTTCAGTTCGATCAGCCCCAGCATTTT

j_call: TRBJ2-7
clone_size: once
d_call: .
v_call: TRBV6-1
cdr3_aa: CASSEGTDYEQYF
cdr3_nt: TGTGCCAGCAGTGAGGGGACTGACTACGAGCAGTACTTC

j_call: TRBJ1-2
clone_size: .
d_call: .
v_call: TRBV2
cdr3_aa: CASSETGTVKINYGYTF
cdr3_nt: TGTGCCAGCAGTGAAACAGGAACAGTAAAAATAAACTATGGCTACACCTTC

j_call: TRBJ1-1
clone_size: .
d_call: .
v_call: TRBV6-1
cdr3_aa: CASSEVGNTEAFF
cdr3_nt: TGTGCCAGCAGTGAAGTCGGGAACACTGAAGCTTTCTTT

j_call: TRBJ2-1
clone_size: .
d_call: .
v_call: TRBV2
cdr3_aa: CASSRGGVVVNEQFF
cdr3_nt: TGTGCCAGCAGTCGGGGCGGGGTCGTTGTGAATGAGCAGTTCTTC

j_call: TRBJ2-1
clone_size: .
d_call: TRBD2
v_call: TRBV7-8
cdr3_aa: CASSSTSGGAYEQFF
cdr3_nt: TGTGCCAGCAGCTCGACTAGCGGGGGGGCATATGAGCAGTTCTTC

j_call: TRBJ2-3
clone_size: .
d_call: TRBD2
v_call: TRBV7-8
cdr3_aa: CASSGRLAGGLADTQYF
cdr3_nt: TGTGCCAGCAGCGGACGTCTAGCGGGGGGGTTAGCAGATACGCAGTATTTT

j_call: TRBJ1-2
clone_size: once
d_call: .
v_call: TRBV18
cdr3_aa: CASSPLETLNYGYTF
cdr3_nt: TGTGCCAGCTCACCACTCGAGACACTCAACTATGGCTACACCTTC